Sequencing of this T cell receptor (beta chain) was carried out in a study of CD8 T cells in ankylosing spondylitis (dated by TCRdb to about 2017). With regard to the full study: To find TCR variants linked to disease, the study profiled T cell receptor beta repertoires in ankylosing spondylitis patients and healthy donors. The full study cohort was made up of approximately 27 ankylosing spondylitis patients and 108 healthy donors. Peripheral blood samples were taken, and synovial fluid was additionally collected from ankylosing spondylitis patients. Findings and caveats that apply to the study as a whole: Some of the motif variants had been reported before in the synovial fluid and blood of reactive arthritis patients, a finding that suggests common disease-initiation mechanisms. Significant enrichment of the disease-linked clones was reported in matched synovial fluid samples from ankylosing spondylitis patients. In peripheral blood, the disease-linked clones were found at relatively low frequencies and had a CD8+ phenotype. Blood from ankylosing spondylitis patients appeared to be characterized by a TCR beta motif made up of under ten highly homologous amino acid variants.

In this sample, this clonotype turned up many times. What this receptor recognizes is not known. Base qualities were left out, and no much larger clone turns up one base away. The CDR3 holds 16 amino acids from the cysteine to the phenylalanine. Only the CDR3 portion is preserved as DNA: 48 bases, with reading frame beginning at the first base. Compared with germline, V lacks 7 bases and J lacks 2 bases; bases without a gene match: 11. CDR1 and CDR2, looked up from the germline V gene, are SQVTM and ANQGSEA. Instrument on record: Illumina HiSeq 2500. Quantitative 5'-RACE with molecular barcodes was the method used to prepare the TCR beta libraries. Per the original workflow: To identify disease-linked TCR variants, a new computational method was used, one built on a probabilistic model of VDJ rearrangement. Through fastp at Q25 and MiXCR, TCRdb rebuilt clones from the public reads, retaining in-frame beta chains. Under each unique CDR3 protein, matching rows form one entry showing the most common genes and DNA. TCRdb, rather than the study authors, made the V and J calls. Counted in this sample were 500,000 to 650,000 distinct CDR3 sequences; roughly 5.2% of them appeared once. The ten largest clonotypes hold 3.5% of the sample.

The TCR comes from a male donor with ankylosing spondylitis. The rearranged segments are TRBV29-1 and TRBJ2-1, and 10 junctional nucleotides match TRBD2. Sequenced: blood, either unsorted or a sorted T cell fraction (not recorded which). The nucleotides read TGCAGCGGCGGACTAGCGGCCCAACGGGCCTACAATGAGCAGTTCTTC. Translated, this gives CSGGLAAQRAYNEQFF.